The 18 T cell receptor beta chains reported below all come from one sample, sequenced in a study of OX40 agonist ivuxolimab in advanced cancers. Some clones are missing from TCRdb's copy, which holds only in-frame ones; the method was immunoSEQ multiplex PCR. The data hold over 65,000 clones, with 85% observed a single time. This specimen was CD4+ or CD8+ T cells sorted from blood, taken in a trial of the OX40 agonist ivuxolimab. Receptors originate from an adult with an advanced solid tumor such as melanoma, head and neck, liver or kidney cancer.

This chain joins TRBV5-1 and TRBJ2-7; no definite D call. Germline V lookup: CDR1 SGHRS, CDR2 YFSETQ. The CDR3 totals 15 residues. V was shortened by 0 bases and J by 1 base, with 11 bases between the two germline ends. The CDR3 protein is CASSLVPTGSYEQYF. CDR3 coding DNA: TGCGCCAGCAGCTTGGTCCCCACGGGTTCCTACGAGCAGTACTTC.

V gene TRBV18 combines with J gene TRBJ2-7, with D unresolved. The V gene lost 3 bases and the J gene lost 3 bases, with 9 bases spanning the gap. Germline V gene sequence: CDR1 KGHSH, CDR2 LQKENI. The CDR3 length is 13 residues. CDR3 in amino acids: CASSPGIYYEQYF. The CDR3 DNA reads TGTGCCAGCTCACCGGGGATTTACTACGAGCAGTACTTC.

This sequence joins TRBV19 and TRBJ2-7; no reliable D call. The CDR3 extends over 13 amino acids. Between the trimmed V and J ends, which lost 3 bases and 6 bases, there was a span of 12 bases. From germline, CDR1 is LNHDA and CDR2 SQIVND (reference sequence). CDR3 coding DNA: TGTGCCAGTAGTATTGGTAGGTTTGGCGAGCAGTACTTC. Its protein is CASSIGRFGEQYF.

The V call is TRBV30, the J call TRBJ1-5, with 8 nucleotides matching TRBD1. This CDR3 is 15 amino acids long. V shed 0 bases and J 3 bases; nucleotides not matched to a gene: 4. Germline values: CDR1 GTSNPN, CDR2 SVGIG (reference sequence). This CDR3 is CAWSVVDRANQPQHF. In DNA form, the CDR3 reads TGTGCCTGGAGTGTAGTGGACAGGGCCAATCAGCCCCAGCATTTT. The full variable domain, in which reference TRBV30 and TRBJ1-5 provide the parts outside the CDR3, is SQTIHQWPATLVQPVGSPLSLECTVEGTSNPNLYWYRQAAGRGLQLLFYSVGIGQISSEVPQNLSASRPQDRQFILSSKKLLLSDSGFYLCAWSVVDRANQPQHFGDGTRLSIL.

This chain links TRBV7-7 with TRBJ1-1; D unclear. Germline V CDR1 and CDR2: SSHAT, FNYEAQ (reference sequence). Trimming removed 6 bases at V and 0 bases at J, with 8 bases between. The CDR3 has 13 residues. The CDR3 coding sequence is TGTGCCAGCAGTTCCGCATTGAACACTGAAGCTTTCTTT. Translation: CASSSALNTEAFF.

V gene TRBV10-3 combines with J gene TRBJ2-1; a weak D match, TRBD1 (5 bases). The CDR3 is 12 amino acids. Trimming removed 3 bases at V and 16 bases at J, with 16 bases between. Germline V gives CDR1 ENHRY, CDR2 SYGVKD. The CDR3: CAISEEWGSQFF. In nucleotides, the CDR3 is TGTGCCATCAGTGAAGAATGGGGCAGCCAATTCTTC.

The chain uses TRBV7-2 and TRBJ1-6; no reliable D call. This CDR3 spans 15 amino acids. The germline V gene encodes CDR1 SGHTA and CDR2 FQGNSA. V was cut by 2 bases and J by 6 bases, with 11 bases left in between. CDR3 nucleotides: TGTGCCAGCAGCTTAATGGCTTTGGGTAATTCACCCCTCCACTTT. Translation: CASSLMALGNSPLHF.

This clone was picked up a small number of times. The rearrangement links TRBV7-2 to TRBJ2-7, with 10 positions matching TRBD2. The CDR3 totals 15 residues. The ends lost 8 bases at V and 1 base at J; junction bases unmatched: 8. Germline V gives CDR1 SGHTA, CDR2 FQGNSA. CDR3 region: CASQRTSGESYEQYF. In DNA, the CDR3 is TGTGCCAGCCAAAGAACTAGCGGGGAATCCTACGAGCAGTACTTC.

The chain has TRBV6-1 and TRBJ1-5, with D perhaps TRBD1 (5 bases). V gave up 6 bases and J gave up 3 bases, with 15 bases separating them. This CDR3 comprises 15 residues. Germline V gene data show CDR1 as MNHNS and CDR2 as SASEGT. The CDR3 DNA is TGTGCCAGCAGATCAGGGATCCTACACAATCAGCCCCAGCATTTT. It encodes CASRSGILHNQPQHF.

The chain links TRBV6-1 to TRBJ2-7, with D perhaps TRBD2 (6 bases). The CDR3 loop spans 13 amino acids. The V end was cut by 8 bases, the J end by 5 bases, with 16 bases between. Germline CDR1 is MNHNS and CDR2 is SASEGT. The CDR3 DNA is TGTGCCAGCCTGTCCCCAGCGGGCCACGAGCAGTACTTC. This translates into CASLSPAGHEQYF.

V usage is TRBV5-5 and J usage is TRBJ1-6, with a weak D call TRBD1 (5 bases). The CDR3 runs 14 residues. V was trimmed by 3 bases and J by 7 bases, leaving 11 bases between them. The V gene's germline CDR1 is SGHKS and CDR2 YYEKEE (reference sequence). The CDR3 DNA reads TGTGCCAGCAGCTATTCAGGGTTCAATTCACCCCTCCACTTT. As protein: CASSYSGFNSPLHF.

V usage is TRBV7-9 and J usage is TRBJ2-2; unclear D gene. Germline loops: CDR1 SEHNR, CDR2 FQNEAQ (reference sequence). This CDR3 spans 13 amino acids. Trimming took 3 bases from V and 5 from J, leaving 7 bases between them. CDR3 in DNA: TGTGCCAGCAGCTTTTCCCAAACCGGGGAGCTGTTTTTT. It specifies CASSFSQTGELFF.

The CDR3 sequence: CASSFLSSYEQYF. As DNA, the CDR3 is TGTGCCAGCAGCTTTCTGAGCTCCTACGAGCAGTACTTC. The genes are TRBV6-5 and TRBJ2-7; D remains ambiguous. The CDR3 extends over 13 amino acids. V lost 6 bases, J lost 0 bases, and 9 bases lay in between. In germline, CDR1 is MNHEY, CDR2 SVGAGI.

In nucleotides, the CDR3 is TGCGCCACGAGGGGGGGACACATGACTAGGAGGATGAACACTGAAGCTTTCTTT. The encoded protein is CATRGGHMTRRMNTEAFF. The V call is TRBV23-1, the J call TRBJ1-1, with D perhaps TRBD1 (6 bases). TRBV23-1 is an ORF, with its function uncertain. V was cut by 10 bases and J by 0 bases, with 27 bases left in between. CDR3 length: 18 residues.

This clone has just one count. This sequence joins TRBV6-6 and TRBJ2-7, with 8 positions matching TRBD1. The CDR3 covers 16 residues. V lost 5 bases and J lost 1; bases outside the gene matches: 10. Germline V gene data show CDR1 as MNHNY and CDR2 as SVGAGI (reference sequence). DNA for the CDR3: TGTGCCAGCAGTCCACCGTTGACAGGGGAATCCTACGAGCAGTACTTC. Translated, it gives CASSPPLTGESYEQYF.

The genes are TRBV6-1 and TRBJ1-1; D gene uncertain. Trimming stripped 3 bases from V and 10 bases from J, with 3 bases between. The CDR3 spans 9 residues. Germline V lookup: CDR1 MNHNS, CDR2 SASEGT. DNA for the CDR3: TGTGCCAGCAGTGAGCGAGCTTTCTTT. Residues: CASSERAFF.

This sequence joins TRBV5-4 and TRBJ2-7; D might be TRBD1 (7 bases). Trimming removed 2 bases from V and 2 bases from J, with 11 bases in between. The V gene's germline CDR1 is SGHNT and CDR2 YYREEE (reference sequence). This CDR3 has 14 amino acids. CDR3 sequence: CASSFPGGPYEQYF. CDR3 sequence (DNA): TGTGCCAGCAGCTTTCCAGGGGGGCCCTACGAGCAGTACTTC. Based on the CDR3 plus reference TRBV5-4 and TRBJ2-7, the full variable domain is ETGVTQSPTHLIKTRGQQVTLRCSSQSGHNTVSWYQQALGQGPQFIFQYYREEENGRGNFPPRFSGLQFPNYSSELNVNALELDDSALYLCASSFPGGPYEQYFGPGTRLTVT.

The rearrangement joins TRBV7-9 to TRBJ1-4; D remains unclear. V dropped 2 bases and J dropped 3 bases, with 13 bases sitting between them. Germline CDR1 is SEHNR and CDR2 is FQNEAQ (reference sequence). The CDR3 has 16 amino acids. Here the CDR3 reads CASSLFGRRANEKLFF. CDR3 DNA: TGTGCCAGCAGCTTATTCGGACGTAGGGCTAATGAAAAACTGTTTTTT. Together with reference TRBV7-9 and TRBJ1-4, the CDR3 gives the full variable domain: DTGVSQNPRHKITKRGQNVTFRCDPISEHNRLYWYRQTLGQGPEFLTYFQNEAQLEKSRLLSDRFSAERPKGSFSTLEIQRTEQGDSAMYLCASSLFGRRANEKLFFGSGTQLSVL.